Listed here are 14 T cell receptor beta chains from one sample, sequenced in a study of T cells in tuberculosis. The repertoire was sequenced with immunoSEQ multiplex PCR; TCRdb's copy has only in-frame clones and lacks some. The sample holds 40,000 to 45,000 clones, 90% to 95% seen once. Sequencing was carried out using PBMCs. All receptors come from a donor between 10 and 35 years old with latent tuberculosis or without tuberculosis infection.

This chain connects TRBV5-8 to TRBJ2-3, with no clear D. Per the germline V gene, CDR1 is SGHTS and CDR2 is YDEGEE. V lost 0 bases and J lost 0, with 14 bases in between. CDR3 length: 17 amino acids. The CDR3 region is CASSLASRSPSTDTQYF. The CDR3 bases are TGTGCCAGCAGCTTGGCCTCGAGGAGTCCGAGCACAGATACGCAGTATTTT.

The chain combines TRBV4-1 with TRBJ2-2; a weak D match, TRBD1 (6 bases). The germline CDR1 and CDR2 sequences are MGHRA and YSYEKL. V was clipped by 1 base and J by 7 bases, with 10 bases between them. The CDR3 contains 14 residues. The CDR3: CASSQGQVGGELFF. The CDR3 nucleotides are TGCGCCAGCAGCCAAGGACAGGTTGGCGGGGAGCTGTTTTTT.

The V and J genes are TRBV7-3 and TRBJ1-2; D gene ambiguous. Germline lookup yields CDR1 SGHTA and CDR2 FQGTGA. The CDR3 extends over 17 amino acids. Trimming took 0 bases from V and 0 from J, leaving 14 bases between them. The CDR3 sequence is CASSLTSRETPNYGYTF. In DNA form, the CDR3 reads TGTGCCAGCAGCTTAACGAGTAGGGAGACCCCTAACTATGGCTACACCTTC.

The genes are TRBV25-1 and TRBJ2-4, with TRBD1 matching over 7 bases. Germline CDR1 and CDR2: MGHDK and SYGVNS. The V gene end was trimmed by 3 bases and the J gene end by 3 bases; junction bases not matched to a gene: 8. The CDR3 sequence is 16 residues long. The CDR3: CASSETQGVGKNIQYF. The CDR3 DNA reads TGTGCCAGCAGTGAGACGCAGGGGGTAGGCAAAAACATTCAGTACTTC.

The V gene is TRBV4-1, the J gene TRBJ1-2, with D tentatively TRBD1 (5 bases). Trimming shortened V by 0 bases and J by 4 bases, and 12 bases separated the two germline ends. Germline CDR1 is MGHRA and CDR2 is YSYEKL. This CDR3 comprises 15 residues. CDR3 DNA sequence: TGCGCCAGCAGCCAAGATCAAGGGGTAATCTATGGCTACACCTTC. The encoded protein is CASSQDQGVIYGYTF.

The rearrangement uses TRBV25-1 and TRBJ2-4; 9 nucleotides agree with TRBD1. From germline, CDR1 is MGHDK and CDR2 SYGVNS. This CDR3 comprises 15 residues. Germline trimming cut 5 bases from V and 6 bases from J; bases unmatched to any gene: 8. CDR3 loop: CASSKQGAEVNIQYF. In DNA form, the CDR3 reads TGTGCCAGCAGTAAACAGGGGGCCGAGGTAAACATTCAGTACTTC. Full variable domain (rest looked up from reference TRBV25-1 and TRBJ2-4): EADIYQTPRYLVIGTGKKITLECSQTMGHDKMYWYQQDPGMELHLIHYSYGVNSTEKGDLSSESTVSRIRTEHFPLTLESARPSHTSQYLCASSKQGAEVNIQYFGAGTRLSVL.

The gene calls are TRBV7-8 and TRBJ2-2, with a tentative D call TRBD2 (7 bases). This CDR3 contains 20 residues. V was cut by 0 bases and J by 6 bases, with 26 bases left in between. Germline V CDR1 and CDR2: SGHVS, FQNEAQ. CDR3 coding DNA: TGTGCCAGCAGCTTAGCTACATTTCCGGGAGGAACAGGGAGGCCCGGGGAGCTGTTTTTT. Amino acid sequence: CASSLATFPGGTGRPGELFF.

V and J are TRBV10-3 and TRBJ1-2; D might be TRBD1 (5 bases). Germline CDR1 and CDR2: ENHRY and SYGVKD. V was shortened by 7 bases and J by 1 base, with 13 bases between the two germline ends. CDR3 length equals 14 residues. The CDR3 sequence is CAITPGLINYGYTF. Here the CDR3 DNA reads TGTGCCATCACCCCGGGACTGATTAACTATGGCTACACCTTC.

The CDR3 nucleotides read TGCGCCAGCAGCCTTCGGACAGGATCGGATCAGGCTTTCTTT. Translation: CASSLRTGSDQAFF. The rearrangement links TRBV5-1 to TRBJ1-1, with 7 bases fitting TRBD1. CDR3 length: 14 residues. V shed 4 bases, J shed 11 bases, and the junction held 14 bases outside the gene matches. Germline V gene data show CDR1 as SGHRS and CDR2 as YFSETQ. Together with reference TRBV5-1 and TRBJ1-1, the CDR3 gives the full variable domain: KAGVTQTPRYLIKTRGQQVTLSCSPISGHRSVSWYQQTPGQGLQFLFEYFSETQRNKGNFPGRFSGRQFSNSRSEMNVSTLELGDSALYLCASSLRTGSDQAFFGQGTRLTVV.

The chain recombines TRBV27 with TRBJ1-4; D perhaps matches TRBD1 (6 bases). From germline, CDR1 is MNHEY and CDR2 SMNVEV (reference sequence). The CDR3 sequence is 14 residues long. The V end lost 4 bases, the J end lost 5 bases, and 11 bases lay between the germline ends. DNA for the CDR3: TGTGCCAGCAGTTCGACAGGAATAAATGAAAAACTGTTTTTT. It is translated as CASSSTGINEKLFF. The variable domain in full, completed from reference TRBV27 and TRBJ1-4, reads EAQVTQNPRYLITVTGKKLTVTCSQNMNHEYMSWYRQDPGLGLRQIYYSMNVEVTDKGDVPEGYKVSRKEKRNFPLILESPSPNQTSLYFCASSSTGINEKLFFGSGTQLSVL.

This clone was picked up one time. This chain uses TRBV30 with TRBJ1-4; D not certain. The germline gives CDR1 GTSNPN, CDR2 SVGIG (reference sequence). The CDR3 contains 15 residues. V was trimmed by 3 bases and J by 3 bases, leaving 14 bases between them. This CDR3 is CAWRSGRGANEKLFF. CDR3 DNA sequence: TGTGCCTGGAGATCGGGTCGAGGAGCTAATGAAAAACTGTTTTTT. The full variable domain, rest sourced from reference TRBV30 and TRBJ1-4, is SQTIHQWPATLVQPVGSPLSLECTVEGTSNPNLYWYRQAAGRGLQLLFYSVGIGQISSEVPQNLSASRPQDRQFILSSKKLLLSDSGFYLCAWRSGRGANEKLFFGSGTQLSVL.

This chain connects TRBV18 to TRBJ2-5; 11 bases align to TRBD1. V shed 6 bases, J shed 4 bases, and the junction held 16 bases outside the gene matches. The CDR3 contains 18 residues. Per germline, CDR1 KGHSH and CDR2 LQKENI. The CDR3 here is CASSLNIPGQGGRETQYF. The CDR3 region has the DNA TGTGCCAGCTCTCTCAACATCCCGGGACAGGGGGGAAGAGAGACCCAGTACTTC.

This clone appeared a single time. This rearrangement joins TRBV27 to TRBJ1-3; D is possibly TRBD1 (5 bases). Germline V lookup: CDR1 MNHEY, CDR2 SMNVEV (reference sequence). CDR3 length: 15 residues. V lost 0 bases and J lost 4, with 10 bases in between. In nucleotides, the CDR3 is TGTGCCAGCAGTTTATCGTGGGGGGGAGGAAACACCATATATTTT. Translation: CASSLSWGGGNTIYF.

The chain couples TRBV29-1 to TRBJ2-7; 7 bases match TRBD1. Trimming took 3 bases from V and 5 from J; bases not matched to a gene: 4. The V gene's germline CDR1 is SQVTM and CDR2 ANQGSEA. The CDR3 is made up of 12 amino acids. CDR3 amino acids: CSVEDRINEQYF. The CDR3, as DNA: TGCAGCGTTGAGGACAGGATAAACGAGCAGTACTTC.